The 5 T cell receptor beta chains in this list originate from one sample, sequenced in a study of T cells in Graves' hyperthyroidism and ophthalmopathy. TCR beta CDR3 regions were amplified from RNA. First-round RT-PCR of the TCR CDR3 relied on the HTBI primer set. Each CDR3 protein gets one entry after TCRdb re-called the multiplex PCR reads with MiXCR. The profile shows hundreds of thousands of distinct CDR3 sequences, 11% to 15% of them singletons. Sequenced input: blood. The origin of the receptors is a woman aged 18 to 35 with Graves' hyperthyroidism.

This clonotype has a handful of counts. This chain connects TRBV4-1 to TRBJ1-3, with D uncertain. The ends were cut back, 4 bases at V and 4 bases at J, with 11 bases in the middle. The CDR3 sequence is 14 residues long. Germline V gene data show CDR1 as MGHRA and CDR2 as YSYEKL. The CDR3 nucleotides read TGCGCCAGCAGCCCCCTGCTGAGGGGAAACACCATATATTTT. This codes for CASSPLLRGNTIYF.

The sample holds many counts of this clonotype. The chain couples TRBV20-1 to TRBJ2-5; possibly TRBD1 or TRBD2 for D (6 bases each). From germline, CDR1 is DFQATT and CDR2 SNEGSKA (reference sequence). Trimming stripped 0 bases from V and 5 bases from J, with 16 bases between. The CDR3 totals 15 residues. CDR3 in amino acids: CSARDGRQGRETQYF. The CDR3 coding sequence is TGCAGTGCTAGAGATGGTCGGCAGGGGAGGGAGACCCAGTACTTC.

This chain links TRBV6-5 with TRBJ2-7; a possible D gene is TRBD1 (6 bases). V gave up 7 bases and J gave up 0 bases, with 16 bases separating them. The CDR3 length is 15 residues. The germline gives CDR1 MNHEY, CDR2 SVGAGI. This chain's CDR3 is CASMSRQASSYEQYF. The CDR3, as DNA: TGTGCCAGCATGAGCCGACAGGCGAGCTCCTACGAGCAGTACTTC.

Turning to this clonotype: This may come from a read error, since a much larger clone is one base off. The chain carries TRBV30 and TRBJ1-1; D perhaps matches TRBD1 (5 bases). The CDR3 has 13 amino acids. Germline-derived CDR1 and CDR2 are GTSNPN and SVGIG (reference sequence). V dropped 0 bases and J dropped 10 bases, with 15 bases sitting between them. The CDR3 region has the DNA TGTGCCTGGAGTGTGAAACACAGGAAAGGAGCTTTCTTT. It encodes CAWSVKHRKGAFF.

The rearrangement uses TRBV20-1 and TRBJ1-5; 10 positions agree with TRBD1. CDR1 and CDR2 from the germline V gene are DFQATT and SNEGSKA (reference sequence). The J segment lost 9 bases and the V segment lost 5 bases, leaving 19 bases of the junction unmatched. The CDR3 sequence is 17 residues long. CDR3 nucleotides: TGCAGTGCTTCATCCGGGGACAGGGGAATTATTGGTGGGCCCCAGCATTTT. Translation: CSASSGDRGIIGGPQHF.